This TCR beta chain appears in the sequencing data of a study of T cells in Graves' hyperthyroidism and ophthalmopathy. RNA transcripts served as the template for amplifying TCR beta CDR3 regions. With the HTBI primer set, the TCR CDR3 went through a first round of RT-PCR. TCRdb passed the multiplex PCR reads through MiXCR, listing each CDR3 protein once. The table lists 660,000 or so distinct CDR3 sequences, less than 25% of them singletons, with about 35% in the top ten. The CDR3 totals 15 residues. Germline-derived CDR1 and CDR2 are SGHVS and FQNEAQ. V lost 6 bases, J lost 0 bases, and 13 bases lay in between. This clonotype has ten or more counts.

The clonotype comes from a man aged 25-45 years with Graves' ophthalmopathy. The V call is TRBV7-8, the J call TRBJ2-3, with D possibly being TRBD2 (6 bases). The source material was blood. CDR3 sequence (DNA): TGTGCCAGCAGGGCTGGAGGGCTCAGCACAGATACGCAGTATTTT. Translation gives CASRAGGLSTDTQYF.